This note documents a single T cell receptor beta chain sequence. Its antigen specificity is not known. Base qualities are not provided; no much larger clone lies one nucleotide away. Using the deep immunoSEQ assay, TCR CDR3 regions were amplified from genomic DNA by multiplex PCR. Genomic DNA extracted from each cell subset was distributed evenly over all wells of several immunoSEQ 96-well plates, and each plate served as one replicate. For sorted subsets, each replicate PCR was loaded with approximately 0.2 ug genomic DNA, equivalent to 30,000 to 35,000 T cell genomes. Purified libraries were quantified with a Qubit 3.0 fluorometer, sized on a Bioanalyzer 2100, and re-quantified with the KAPA Library Quantification kit. Every immunoSEQ 96-well plate was sequenced on a separate single-read 150-cycle Illumina NextSeq 550 flow cell. The authors' pipeline ran thus. Because the immunoSEQ output held only junctional sequences and lacked quality scores, the filtering could not match the filtering applied to full-length reads. To assign V/J genes and CDR3, sequences were annotated against IMGT germline references using PyIR, a Python wrapper for IgBLAST v1.9. Reads were removed for weak V/J assignments (E-value above 1e-6), missing CDR3, stop codons, out-of-frame junctions, or ambiguous translated residues. V3J clonotypes were defined as sequences sharing the same inferred V gene, J gene, and CDR3 amino acid sequence. Percentage overlap between repertoires was calculated by dividing the number of shared unique clonotypes by the size of the smaller repertoire. RTK rarefaction, the Chao1 estimator, and Recon v2.1 estimates of unobserved clonotypes were used to assess repertoire richness. Generation probabilities were computed with OLGA for all TCRbeta clonotypes obtained by the gDNA method from several donors. TCRdb carries this immuneACCESS record with in-frame sequences only. Its versions omit some clonotypes, under half of them owing to an unresolved V gene in the studies checked, with the rest unexplained. V, J and clone size derive from that table, while D and trimming were established from the DNA sequence. Counted in this sample were hundreds of thousands of clones; less than 98% of them appeared once. The leading ten clones occupy around 0.058% of the sample.

The donors were healthy, HIV-negative adults with no recently reported acute infections or vaccinations. Every donor was a Caucasian adult living in Nashville, Tennessee, USA. CD4+ T cells were enriched by magnetic negative selection; naive cells were then positively selected on CD45RA, and the negative fraction formed the memory subset. Blood was collected by leukapheresis, and PBMCs were isolated by Ficoll-Histopaque density gradient centrifugation and then cryopreserved in liquid nitrogen vapor phase. Purity and quantity of every magnetically sorted T cell population were checked by analytical flow cytometry. Each sorted fraction had its genomic DNA isolated and then quantified by UV absorbance on a Nanodrop 2000c. The sample originates from a study of shared clonotypes between healthy human individuals (dated by TCRdb to 2019 to 2021). As for the study more broadly: A few men and a couple of women, aged 18 to 49 years, made up the cohort. Per donor, three plates each were used for CD4 naive and CD4 memory, two for CD8 naive, and one for CD8 memory. To estimate repertoire size and how much clonotype sharing occurs between individuals, the study deeply sequenced the blood TCR repertoires of about five healthy adults. Different laboratories and diverse techniques were used to prepare libraries and sequence TCR repertoires, to increase sequencing depth and limit assay-specific biases. Leukapheresis yielded between about 0.8 and 8.9 billion PBMCs per donor. Overall results and qualifications from the work: Larger estimated clonotype richness was generally found for naive subsets than for memory subsets. Pairwise subsampling led to the expectation that sequencing depth would affect the degree of clonotype sharing among donors. The genetic and exposure-history diversity represented was limited by the small number of donors. Only blood was sampled, and tissue TCR repertoires likely differ from those in blood. When a handful of donors were compared, the shared fraction of clonotypes was about 5% for naive CD4, more than 3% for naive CD8, roughly 2.5% for memory CD4, and less than 0.45% for memory CD8. Even with the large sequencing depth, rarefaction of the sorted-subset datasets indicated that sequencing was incomplete. Higher generation probabilities were observed for clonotypes shared by all four sorted-subset donors than for non-shared clonotypes.

CDR1 and CDR2, per the germline V gene, are SGHVS and FQNEAQ. V is pruned by 5 bases and J by 1 base, leaving 4 bases of the junction without a gene match. The CDR3, from cysteine to phenylalanine, totals 16 residues. Only the CDR3 DNA is retained, 48 bases long and in frame from the first base. The sample comprised naive CD4+ T cells sorted from blood. Explained via the paper, the cell subset or site label denotes: CD45RA+ positively selected. The sequence came from a woman aged 25 to 39 in good health. Recombination connected TRBV7-8 to TRBJ2-2; the junction holds 10 bases that match TRBD2. The CDR3 region has the sequence CASSRWTSGNTGELFF. The DNA reads TGTGCCAGCAGCCGTTGGACTAGCGGGAACACCGGGGAGCTGTTTTTT.